The subject of this entry is one T cell receptor (beta chain). The target antigen is unknown. A multiplex PCR was run with 60 Vbeta primers and 13 Jbeta primers. Profiling relied on immunoSEQ multiplex PCR, and the TCRdb table lists in-frame clones only, not all of them. The ten top clones account for 0.75% to 0.85%, within a sample of approximately 170,000 clones. This specimen comes from a study of cytomegalovirus exposure and HLA in healthy donors. Notes on the study in general: In vitro checks showed that a few CMV-associated chains really do target CMV antigens. Some V segments (TRBV6-2 and TRBV6-3 among them) were excluded as indistinguishable.

Trimming cost V 7 bases and J 6 bases, with 11 bases left between them. The germline gives CDR1 DFQATT, CDR2 SNEGSKA (reference sequence). The CDR3 has 11 residues. There were likely unrecorded immune exposures, though donors were nominally healthy when sampled. V usage is TRBV20-1 and J usage is TRBJ2-3, with D unclear. Sequencing input: PBMCs. The clonotype comes from a woman under 30 in good health and CMV-seropositive. In DNA, the CDR3 is TGCAGTGGAGCGCCCGGCGATACGCAGTATTTT. Translation: CSGAPGDTQYF.